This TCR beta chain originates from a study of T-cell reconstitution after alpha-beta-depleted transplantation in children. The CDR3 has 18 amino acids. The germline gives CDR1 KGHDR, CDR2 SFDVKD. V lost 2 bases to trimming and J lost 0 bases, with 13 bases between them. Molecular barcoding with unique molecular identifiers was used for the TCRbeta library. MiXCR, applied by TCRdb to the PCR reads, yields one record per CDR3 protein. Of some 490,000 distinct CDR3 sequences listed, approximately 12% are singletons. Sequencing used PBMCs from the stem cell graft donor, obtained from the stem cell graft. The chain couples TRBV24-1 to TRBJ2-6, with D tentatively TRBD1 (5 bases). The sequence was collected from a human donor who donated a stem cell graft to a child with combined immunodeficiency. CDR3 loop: CATSDWSQGDSGANVLTF. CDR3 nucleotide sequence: TGTGCCACCAGTGATTGGTCTCAGGGCGACTCTGGGGCCAACGTCCTGACTTTC.